This entry lists 22 T cell receptor beta chains sequenced from one sample in a study of TIL therapy for anti-PD-1-resistant metastatic lung cancer. Specified time point: pre-treatment sample, taken before nivolumab and TIL therapy. The libraries were made with immunoSEQ v3. The assay was immunoSEQ multiplex PCR, and TCRdb's table has in-frame clones only and misses some. In the table there are tens of thousands of clones, approximately 86% of which are singletons. Sample: blood, taken at baseline. These receptor sequences come from a person aged 25-85 years with non-small cell lung cancer.

The CDR3 region is CASSLGGEKEKLFF. The CDR3, as DNA: TGTGCCAGCAGCTTAGGCGGTGAAAAGGAAAAACTGTTTTTT. The chain has TRBV11-2 and TRBJ1-4; D is ambiguous. Germline CDR1 is SGHAT and CDR2 is FQNNGV. Trimming shortened V by 1 base and J by 8 bases, and 11 bases separated the two germline ends. The CDR3 is 14 residues long.

The rearrangement links TRBV5-1 to TRBJ2-3, with D uncertain. The CDR3 has 14 amino acids. Germline V gene data show CDR1 as SGHRS and CDR2 as YFSETQ. V was pared by 0 bases and J by 3 bases, with 8 bases between. The CDR3 here is CASSLGEPTDTQYF. CDR3 bases: TGCGCCAGCAGCTTGGGGGAACCTACAGATACGCAGTATTTT.

The chain recombines TRBV5-1 with TRBJ2-3, with D perhaps TRBD1 (5 bases). The CDR3 spans 17 residues. Germline CDR1 SGHRS, CDR2 YFSETQ. V was cut by 0 bases and J by 5 bases, with 19 bases left in between. The CDR3, as DNA: TGCGCCAGCAGCTTGGCCTGGGGCCAGACCCCGGGAGATACGCAGTATTTT. Amino acids: CASSLAWGQTPGDTQYF.

The V and J genes are TRBV5-6 and TRBJ2-7; D is ambiguous. Trimming stripped 4 bases from V and 0 bases from J, with 5 bases between. The CDR3 is 12 residues long. Germline V CDR1 and CDR2: SGHDT, YYEEEE. The CDR3 DNA is TGTGCCAGCAGCGCTAGCTCCTACGAGCAGTACTTC. As protein: CASSASSYEQYF.

This chain uses TRBV29-1 with TRBJ1-1; D is unclear. Germline V gene sequence: CDR1 SQVTM, CDR2 ANQGSEA. Trimming cost V 1 base and J 1 base, with 10 bases left between them. The CDR3 extends over 14 amino acids. The CDR3: CSVEVGGRNTEAFF. The DNA of the CDR3 is TGCAGCGTTGAAGTCGGTGGTAGGAACACTGAAGCTTTCTTT.

This clone was seen a single time. CDR3: CASSWDRENTEAFF. CDR3 in DNA: TGTGCCAGCAGCTGGGACAGGGAGAACACTGAAGCTTTCTTT. This chain links TRBV5-6 with TRBJ1-1; TRBD1 agrees at 9 bases. V was pared by 3 bases and J by 1 base, with 1 base of the junction left unmatched. Germline CDR1 SGHDT, CDR2 YYEEEE. This CDR3 contains 14 residues.

The chain has TRBV28 and TRBJ2-5, with 7 bases identical to TRBD1. V dropped 9 bases and J dropped 2; count of bases not matched to a gene: 9. The CDR3 is 14 residues long. Germline CDR1 is MDHEN and CDR2 is SYDVKM. CDR3 DNA: TGTGCCAGTGGGAACGGGGACAGTCAAGAGACCCAGTACTTC. This gives the protein CASGNGDSQETQYF.

The rearrangement links TRBV14 to TRBJ2-5; no definite D call. Looked up from germline, CDR1 is SGHDN and CDR2 is FVKESK. The V end was cut by 3 bases, the J end by 3 bases, with 11 bases between. CDR3 length: 14 amino acids. As DNA, the CDR3 is TGTGCCAGCAGCCATCATCACCCCAAAGAGACCCAGTACTTC. This sequence encodes CASSHHHPKETQYF.

This sequence joins TRBV5-1 and TRBJ2-3; 9 bases match TRBD2. Trimming took 0 bases from V and 6 from J; bases not matched to a gene: 8. The CDR3 spans 16 residues. CDR1 is SGHRS and CDR2 is YFSETQ in the germline V gene. This CDR3 reads CASSLGAGGDPDTQYF. In nucleotides, the CDR3 is TGCGCCAGCAGCTTGGGTGCGGGGGGGGACCCGGATACGCAGTATTTT.

This clone occurred a few times. CDR3 coding DNA: TGTGCCAGTTGGGGGGACAGGGTGGCTGGAAACACCATATATTTT. The encoded protein is CASWGDRVAGNTIYF. The rearrangement uses TRBV19 and TRBJ1-3; 9 bases align to TRBD1. CDR1 and CDR2 (germline): LNHDA, SQIVND (reference sequence). CDR3 length: 15 amino acids. Trimming cost V 8 bases and J 2 bases; bases outside gene matches: 7.

The chain links TRBV7-9 to TRBJ2-2, with D possibly TRBD2 on 6 matching bases. With 3 bases removed from V and 5 bases from J, the gap between germline ends came to 13 bases. Germline V CDR1 and CDR2: SEHNR, FQNEAQ (reference sequence). CDR3 length: 15 amino acids. For the CDR3, the DNA is TGTGCCAGCAGCTTGGGACTTGGGGGGACCGGGGAGCTGTTTTTT. Translation: CASSLGLGGTGELFF. The entire variable domain, with the rest obtained from reference TRBV7-9 and TRBJ2-2, is as follows: DTGVSQNPRHKITKRGQNVTFRCDPISEHNRLYWYRQTLGQGPEFLTYFQNEAQLEKSRLLSDRFSAERPKGSFSTLEIQRTEQGDSAMYLCASSLGLGGTGELFFGEGSRLTVL.

V and J are TRBV7-3 and TRBJ2-3, with D maybe TRBD2 (6 bases). Germline V CDR1 and CDR2: SGHTA, FQGTGA. CDR3 size: 14 residues. The V and J ends lost 2 bases and 0 bases respectively, with 6 bases between them. The CDR3 here is CASSLGTSTDTQYF. Written as DNA, the CDR3 is TGTGCCAGCAGCTTAGGGACTAGCACAGATACGCAGTATTTT.

This chain connects TRBV29-1 to TRBJ2-7; TRBD1 might be the D (6 bases). The CDR3 spans 12 residues. Deletions cut 3 bases from V and 2 bases from J, with 8 bases between. Germline CDR1 SQVTM, CDR2 ANQGSEA. DNA for the CDR3: TGCAGCGTTGATGAGGGGGCCTACGAGCAGTACTTC. This encodes CSVDEGAYEQYF.

The chain combines TRBV5-1 with TRBJ2-1, with 7 bases that match TRBD2. The germline gives CDR1 SGHRS, CDR2 YFSETQ. The CDR3 is made up of 15 amino acids. J gave up 1 base and V 4 bases, and 5 bases lay outside the gene matches. CDR3 in amino acids: CASSMTSRSYNEQFF. The CDR3, as DNA: TGCGCCAGCAGCATGACTAGCAGATCCTACAATGAGCAGTTCTTC.

The chain carries TRBV7-9 and TRBJ2-7; D perhaps matches TRBD1 (5 bases). V shed 11 bases and J shed 3 bases, with 11 bases lying between them. The CDR3 sequence is 11 residues long. Germline V gene data show CDR1 as SEHNR and CDR2 as FQNEAQ (reference sequence). CDR3 residues: CAGEQDYEQYF. The CDR3 nucleotides read TGTGCCGGGGAACAGGACTACGAGCAGTACTTC.

The rearrangement links TRBV6-1 to TRBJ2-3, with TRBD2 matching 12 bases. Germline CDR1 reads MNHNS; CDR2 reads SASEGT. V lost 2 bases and J lost 4; bases outside the gene matches: 1. This CDR3 has 15 amino acids. Here the CDR3 DNA reads TGTGCCAGCAGTGAACTAGCGGGGGGGCCAGATACGCAGTATTTT. This codes for CASSELAGGPDTQYF.

This clone was counted once. The chain links TRBV4-3 to TRBJ2-1; 8 bases fit TRBD1. From germline, CDR1 is LGHNA and CDR2 YSLEER. J gave up 10 bases and V 0 bases, and 11 bases lay outside the gene matches. The CDR3 loop spans 16 amino acids. The CDR3 loop reads CASSQDRGTGGLEQFF. The CDR3 DNA sequence: TGCGCCAGCAGCCAAGATAGGGGGACAGGAGGATTAGAGCAGTTCTTC.

The chain recombines TRBV7-6 with TRBJ2-3; 13 bases match TRBD2. V was clipped by 1 base and J by 6 bases; unmatched bases: 13. The length of the CDR3 is 19 residues. Germline-derived CDR1 and CDR2 are SGHVS and FNYEAQ. The CDR3 sequence is CASSLGRLAGGPWLDTQYF. Written as DNA, the CDR3 is TGTGCCAGCAGCTTAGGCAGACTAGCGGGGGGTCCGTGGCTGGATACGCAGTATTTT. The full variable domain, with the rest looked up from reference TRBV7-6 and TRBJ2-3, is GAGVSQSPRYKVTKRGQDVALRCDPISGHVSLYWYRQALGQGPEFLTYFNYEAQQDKSGLPNDRFSAERPEGSISTLTIQRTEQRDSAMYRCASSLGRLAGGPWLDTQYFGPGTRLTVL.

The rearrangement links TRBV7-9 to TRBJ2-2, with D perhaps TRBD2 (6 bases). This CDR3 comprises 13 residues. The germline V gene encodes CDR1 SEHNR and CDR2 FQNEAQ (reference sequence). V was pared by 5 bases and J by 5 bases, with 9 bases between. CDR3 DNA: TGTGCCAGCAGCCGGGACTGGACCGGGGAGCTGTTTTTT. Translated, it gives CASSRDWTGELFF.

The chain carries TRBV18 and TRBJ1-5; possible D gene TRBD1, 6 bases. The V end lost 4 bases, the J end lost 8 bases, and 15 bases lay between the germline ends. Germline CDR1 and CDR2: KGHSH and LQKENI. The CDR3 contains 14 residues. The CDR3 protein is CASSRGAREEPQHF. In nucleotides, the CDR3 is TGTGCCAGCTCACGGGGGGCGCGGGAAGAGCCCCAGCATTTT.

This chain uses TRBV7-2 with TRBJ2-5; 14 bases map to TRBD2. In germline, CDR1 is SGHTA, CDR2 FQGNSA. This CDR3 is built from 17 residues. V lost 3 bases, J lost 4 bases, and 7 bases stayed unmatched. CDR3 amino acids: CASSFWTSGGPRETQYF. DNA for the CDR3: TGTGCCAGCAGCTTCTGGACTAGCGGGGGGCCCAGAGAGACCCAGTACTTC.

This clone appeared a few times. The rearrangement joins TRBV5-6 to TRBJ1-5; 7 bases fit TRBD1. V was clipped by 4 bases and J by 0 bases; unmatched bases: 4. In germline, CDR1 is SGHDT, CDR2 YYEEEE. The CDR3 has 15 amino acids. CDR3 DNA sequence: TGTGCCAGCAGCCTACAGGGGTATAGCAATCAGCCCCAGCATTTT. Protein product: CASSLQGYSNQPQHF. The variable domain in full, with the rest retrieved from reference TRBV5-6 and TRBJ1-5, is DAGVTQSPTHLIKTRGQQVTLRCSPKSGHDTVSWYQQALGQGPQFIFQYYEEEERQRGNFPDRFSGHQFPNYSSELNVNALLLGDSALYLCASSLQGYSNQPQHFGDGTRLSIL.